Only a few counts were recorded for the clone carrying this TCR beta chain. The CDR3 extends over 13 amino acids. Germline-derived CDR1 and CDR2 are DFQATT and SNEGSKA (reference sequence). Trimming removed 3 bases from V and 9 bases from J; junction bases left unmatched: 6. These data belong to a study of early T cells in non-severe SARS-CoV-2 infection. Each CDR3 protein is one row after TCRdb ran MiXCR on the 5' RACE reads. Among fewer than 110,000 distinct CDR3 sequences, around 10% were seen once, and the ten largest hold about 8.1%. Input material: whole blood. This clonotype originated in an adult who was a healthcare worker with PCR-confirmed SARS-CoV-2 infection or an uninfected control (not recorded which). The V gene is TRBV20-1, the J gene TRBJ2-1; TRBD2 agrees at 9 bases. CDR3 sequence: CSASIAGATEQFF. The CDR3 region has the DNA TGCAGTGCTAGTATAGCGGGAGCAACTGAGCAGTTCTTC.